This TCR beta chain was found in a study of cytomegalovirus exposure and HLA in healthy donors. Study-wide results and caveats: Rates of TCR association differed by HLA locus in a later analysis, with DRB1 highest and HLA-C lowest. Productive status was seen about 90% or about 30% of the time for most TCR beta V segments in an earlier analysis. The study assumed roughly uniform donor sequencing depth for presence/absence analyses.

A few counts support this clone. The antigen is undetermined. This CDR3 region has 15 residues. V gave up 1 base and J gave up 5 bases, with 17 bases separating them. Looked up from germline, CDR1 is SQVTM and CDR2 is ANQGSEA. Amplification used 60 Vbeta primers and 13 Jbeta primers. Assay used: immunoSEQ multiplex PCR; TCRdb lists only in-frame clones, some missing. The sample carries over 110,000 clones, about four fifths recorded once. This clonotype was obtained from a male donor in good health and CMV-seropositive. The rearrangement joins TRBV29-1 to TRBJ1-1; weak D call: TRBD1 (6 bases). The source material was PBMCs. This CDR3 reads CSVEGYAGARTEAFF. In DNA form, the CDR3 reads TGCAGCGTTGAAGGATACGCAGGGGCAAGGACTGAAGCTTTCTTT.